The text below deals with one TCR beta chain. Its antigen is not known. Naive-designated CD8 cells lacked CD45RO, were positively enriched for CCR7, and omitted terminally differentiated effector memory CD45RA+ cells. V was trimmed by 1 base and J by 0 bases, leaving 22 bases between them. The CDR3 is 19 residues long. Germline CDR1 is LGHNA and CDR2 is YNFKEQ. The sample is drawn from a study of shared clonotypes between healthy human individuals. General study results and limits: Few donors restricted represented genetic and exposure-history diversity.

Clones were read by immunoSEQ multiplex PCR, and TCRdb kept only the in-frame ones, dropping some. Of almost 700,000 clones listed, around 90% were seen once; the top ten hold about 24%. The sequenced material came from naive CD8+ T cells sorted from blood. V usage is TRBV4-2 and J usage is TRBJ2-7; weak D call: TRBD2 (6 bases). This TCR came from a man younger than 40 in good health. CDR3 nucleotides: TGTGCCAGCAGCCAAGCATCCAGCGGGTCAAGCCATCTCTCCTACGAGCAGTACTTC. Translated, it gives CASSQASSGSSHLSYEQYF.